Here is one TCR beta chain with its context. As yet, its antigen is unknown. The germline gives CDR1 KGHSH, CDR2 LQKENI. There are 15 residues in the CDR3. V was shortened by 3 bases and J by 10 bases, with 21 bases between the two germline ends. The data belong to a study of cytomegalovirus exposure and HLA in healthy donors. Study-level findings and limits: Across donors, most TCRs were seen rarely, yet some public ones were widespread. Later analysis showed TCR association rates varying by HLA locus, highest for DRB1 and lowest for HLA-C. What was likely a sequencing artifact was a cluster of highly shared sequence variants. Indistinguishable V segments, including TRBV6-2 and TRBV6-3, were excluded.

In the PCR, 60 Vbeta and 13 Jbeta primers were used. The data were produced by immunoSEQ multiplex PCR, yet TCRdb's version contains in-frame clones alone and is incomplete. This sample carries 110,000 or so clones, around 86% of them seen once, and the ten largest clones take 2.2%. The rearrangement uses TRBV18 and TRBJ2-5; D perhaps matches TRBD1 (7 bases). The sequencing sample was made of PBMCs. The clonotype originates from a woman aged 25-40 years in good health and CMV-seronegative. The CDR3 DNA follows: TGTGCCAGCTCACCGATTAGCTCAGGGGGGAGCGTCCAGTACTTC. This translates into CASSPISSGGSVQYF.